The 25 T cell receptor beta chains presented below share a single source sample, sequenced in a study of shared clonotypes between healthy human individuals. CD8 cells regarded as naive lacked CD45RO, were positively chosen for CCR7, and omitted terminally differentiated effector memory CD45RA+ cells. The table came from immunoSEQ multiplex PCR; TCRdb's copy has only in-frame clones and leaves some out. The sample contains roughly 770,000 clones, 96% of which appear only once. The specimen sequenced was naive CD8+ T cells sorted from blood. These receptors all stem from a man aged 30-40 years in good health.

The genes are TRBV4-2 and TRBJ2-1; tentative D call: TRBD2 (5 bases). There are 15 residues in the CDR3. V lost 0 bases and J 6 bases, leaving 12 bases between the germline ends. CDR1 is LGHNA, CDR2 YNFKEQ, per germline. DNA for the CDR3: TGTGCCAGCAGCCAAGAAGAGGCTAGCCCCAATGAGCAGTTCTTC. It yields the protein CASSQEEASPNEQFF.

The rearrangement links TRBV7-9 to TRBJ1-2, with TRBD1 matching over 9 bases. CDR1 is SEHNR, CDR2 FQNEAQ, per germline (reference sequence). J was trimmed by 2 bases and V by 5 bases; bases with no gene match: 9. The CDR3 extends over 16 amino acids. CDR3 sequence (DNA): TGTGCCAGCAGCCCATCGACAGGGGGAGCGAACTATGGCTACACCTTC. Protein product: CASSPSTGGANYGYTF.

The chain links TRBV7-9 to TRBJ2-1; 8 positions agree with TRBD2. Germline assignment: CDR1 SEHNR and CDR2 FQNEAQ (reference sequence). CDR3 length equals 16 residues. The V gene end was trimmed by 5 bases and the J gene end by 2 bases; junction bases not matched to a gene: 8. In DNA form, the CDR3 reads TGTGCCAGCAGCGGGGGGACTAGGGCCACCTACAATGAGCAGTTCTTC. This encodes CASSGGTRATYNEQFF. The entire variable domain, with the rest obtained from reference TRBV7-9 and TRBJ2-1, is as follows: DTGVSQNPRHKITKRGQNVTFRCDPISEHNRLYWYRQTLGQGPEFLTYFQNEAQLEKSRLLSDRFSAERPKGSFSTLEIQRTEQGDSAMYLCASSGGTRATYNEQFFGPGTRLTVL.

In nucleotides, the CDR3 is TGTGCCAGCAGTTTAATCCAGGGGGCCTATGAGCAGTTCTTC. This sequence encodes CASSLIQGAYEQFF. V gene TRBV27 combines with J gene TRBJ2-1; 8 bases match TRBD1. Looked up from germline, CDR1 is MNHEY and CDR2 is SMNVEV (reference sequence). The CDR3 is made up of 14 amino acids. The J segment lost 8 bases and the V segment lost 2 bases, leaving 5 bases of the junction unmatched.

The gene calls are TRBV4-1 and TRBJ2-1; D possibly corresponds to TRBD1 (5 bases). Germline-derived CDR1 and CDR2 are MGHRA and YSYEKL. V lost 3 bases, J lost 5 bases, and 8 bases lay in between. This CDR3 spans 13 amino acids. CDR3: CASSQDINNEQFF. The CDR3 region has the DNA TGCGCCAGCAGCCAGGACATTAACAATGAGCAGTTCTTC.

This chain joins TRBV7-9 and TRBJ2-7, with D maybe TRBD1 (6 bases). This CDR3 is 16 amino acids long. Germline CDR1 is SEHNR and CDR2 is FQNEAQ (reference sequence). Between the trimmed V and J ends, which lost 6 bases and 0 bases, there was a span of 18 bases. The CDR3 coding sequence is TGTGCCAGCAGTCACATCTTTTGGGACACCTCCTACGAGCAGTACTTC. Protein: CASSHIFWDTSYEQYF.

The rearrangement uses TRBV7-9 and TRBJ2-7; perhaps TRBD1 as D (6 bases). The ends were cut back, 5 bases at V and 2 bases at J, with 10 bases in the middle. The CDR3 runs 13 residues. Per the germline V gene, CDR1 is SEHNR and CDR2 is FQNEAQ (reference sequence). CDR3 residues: CASSTGSPYEQYF. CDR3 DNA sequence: TGTGCCAGCAGCACAGGGTCCCCCTACGAGCAGTACTTC.

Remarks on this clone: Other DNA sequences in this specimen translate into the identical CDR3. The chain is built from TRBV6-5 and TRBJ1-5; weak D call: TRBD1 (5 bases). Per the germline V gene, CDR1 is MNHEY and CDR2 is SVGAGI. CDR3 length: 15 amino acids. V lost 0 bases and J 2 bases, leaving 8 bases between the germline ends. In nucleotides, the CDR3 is TGTGCCAGCAGTTACTCGCAGGGAGGCAATCAGCCCCAGCATTTT. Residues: CASSYSQGGNQPQHF.

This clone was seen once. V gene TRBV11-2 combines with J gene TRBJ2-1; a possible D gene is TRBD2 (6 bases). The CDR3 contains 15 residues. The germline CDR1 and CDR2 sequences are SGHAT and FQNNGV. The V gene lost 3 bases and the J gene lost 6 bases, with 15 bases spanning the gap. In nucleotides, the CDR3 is TGTGCCAGCAGCTTCCGGGACTTAGCTCCCAATGAGCAGTTCTTC. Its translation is CASSFRDLAPNEQFF.

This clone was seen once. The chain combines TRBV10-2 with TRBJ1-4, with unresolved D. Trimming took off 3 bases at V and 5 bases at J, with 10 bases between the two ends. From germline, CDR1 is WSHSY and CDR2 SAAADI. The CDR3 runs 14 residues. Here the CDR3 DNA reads TGCGCCAGCAGTGACCGGGCCGCAAATGAAAAACTGTTTTTT. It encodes CASSDRAANEKLFF.

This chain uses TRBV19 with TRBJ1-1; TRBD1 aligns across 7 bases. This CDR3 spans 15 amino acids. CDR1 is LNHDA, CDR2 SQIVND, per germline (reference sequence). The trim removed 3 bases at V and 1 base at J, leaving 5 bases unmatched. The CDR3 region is CASSISGQPNTEAFF. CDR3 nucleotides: TGTGCCAGTAGTATCTCGGGACAGCCGAACACTGAAGCTTTCTTT.

The CDR3 protein is CASSPLEVHTEAFF. The CDR3 DNA reads as TGTGCCAGCAGCCCCCTCGAGGTTCACACTGAAGCTTTCTTT. This chain uses TRBV7-8 with TRBJ1-1, with D uncertain. Germline CDR1 is SGHVS and CDR2 is FQNEAQ. Trimming cost V 5 bases and J 3 bases, with 13 bases left between them. There are 14 residues in the CDR3. Using reference TRBV7-8 and TRBJ1-1 for the parts outside the CDR3, the full variable domain is GAGVSQSPRYKVAKRGQDVALRCDPISGHVSLFWYQQALGQGPEFLTYFQNEAQLDKSGLPSDRFFAERPEGSVSTLKIQRTQQEDSAVYLCASSPLEVHTEAFFGQGTRLTVV.

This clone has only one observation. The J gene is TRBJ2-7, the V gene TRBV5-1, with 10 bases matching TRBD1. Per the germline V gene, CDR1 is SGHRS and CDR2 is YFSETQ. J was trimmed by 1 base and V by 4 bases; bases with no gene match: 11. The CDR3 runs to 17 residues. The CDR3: CASSPLGTGVQSYEQYF. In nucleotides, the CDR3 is TGCGCCAGCAGCCCCCTGGGGACAGGGGTCCAGTCCTACGAGCAGTACTTC.

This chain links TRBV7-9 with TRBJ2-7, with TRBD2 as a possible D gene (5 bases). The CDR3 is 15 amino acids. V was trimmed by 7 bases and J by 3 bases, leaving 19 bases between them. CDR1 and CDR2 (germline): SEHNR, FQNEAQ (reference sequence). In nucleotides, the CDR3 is TGTGCCAGCAACTCCCCACTAGAGTCAATCTACGAGCAGTACTTC. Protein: CASNSPLESIYEQYF.

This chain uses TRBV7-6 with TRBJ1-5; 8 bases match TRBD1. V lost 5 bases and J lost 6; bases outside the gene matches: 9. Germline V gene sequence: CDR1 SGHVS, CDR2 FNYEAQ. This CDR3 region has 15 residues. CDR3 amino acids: CASSRKTGVGQPQHF. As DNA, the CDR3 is TGTGCCAGCAGCCGTAAGACAGGGGTAGGTCAGCCCCAGCATTTT.

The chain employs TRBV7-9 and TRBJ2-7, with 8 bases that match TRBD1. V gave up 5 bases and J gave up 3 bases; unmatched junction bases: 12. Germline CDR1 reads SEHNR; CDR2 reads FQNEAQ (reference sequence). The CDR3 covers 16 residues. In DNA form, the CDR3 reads TGTGCCAGCAGCGGGGACAGGATCGTGCCTTTCTACGAGCAGTACTTC. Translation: CASSGDRIVPFYEQYF.

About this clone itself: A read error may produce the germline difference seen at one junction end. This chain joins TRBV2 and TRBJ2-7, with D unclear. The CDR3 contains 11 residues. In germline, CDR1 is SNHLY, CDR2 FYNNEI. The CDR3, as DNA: TGTGCCAGCAGAGAAGTTATGAAGCAGTACTTC. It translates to CASREVMKQYF.

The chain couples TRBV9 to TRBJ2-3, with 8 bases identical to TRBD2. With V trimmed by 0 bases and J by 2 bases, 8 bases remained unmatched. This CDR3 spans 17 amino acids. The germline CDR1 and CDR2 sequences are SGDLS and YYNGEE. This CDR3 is CASSVAPGGGFTDTQYF. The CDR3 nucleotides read TGTGCCAGCAGCGTAGCCCCCGGGGGGGGTTTCACAGATACGCAGTATTTT.

This CDR3 is CASSSTSDPYNEQFF. The CDR3 DNA sequence: TGTGCCAGCAGTTCGACTAGCGACCCCTACAATGAGCAGTTCTTC. The genes are TRBV27 and TRBJ2-1, with 8 positions matching TRBD2. The J segment lost 2 bases and the V segment lost 4 bases, leaving 4 bases of the junction unmatched. Germline V gene data show CDR1 as MNHEY and CDR2 as SMNVEV (reference sequence). CDR3 length equals 15 residues.

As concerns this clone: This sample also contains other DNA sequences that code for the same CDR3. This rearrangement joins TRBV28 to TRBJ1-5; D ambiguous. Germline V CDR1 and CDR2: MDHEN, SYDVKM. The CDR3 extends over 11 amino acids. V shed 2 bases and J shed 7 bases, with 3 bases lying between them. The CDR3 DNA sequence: TGTGCCAGCAGTTTAGGCCAGCCCCAGCATTTT. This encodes CASSLGQPQHF.

The CDR3 sequence: CASSQTQGSGNYGYTF. The CDR3 nucleotides are TGTGCCAGCAGCCAAACGCAGGGGTCTGGAAACTATGGCTACACCTTC. The rearrangement links TRBV4-2 to TRBJ1-2, with D possibly matching TRBD1 (6 bases). Germline V gene sequence: CDR1 LGHNA, CDR2 YNFKEQ. The CDR3 runs 16 residues. Trimming took off 2 bases at V and 2 bases at J, with 15 bases between the two ends.

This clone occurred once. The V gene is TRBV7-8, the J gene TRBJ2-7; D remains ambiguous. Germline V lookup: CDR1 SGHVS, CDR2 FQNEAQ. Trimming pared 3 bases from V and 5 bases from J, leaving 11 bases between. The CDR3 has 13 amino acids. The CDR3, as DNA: TGTGCCAGCAGCTTGATGGACCGCGACGAGCAGTACTTC. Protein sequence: CASSLMDRDEQYF.

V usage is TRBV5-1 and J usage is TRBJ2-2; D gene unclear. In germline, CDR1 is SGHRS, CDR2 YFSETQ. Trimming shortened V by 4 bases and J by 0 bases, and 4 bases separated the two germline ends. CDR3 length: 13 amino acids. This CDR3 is CASSTTNTGELFF. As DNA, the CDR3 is TGCGCCAGCAGCACCACGAACACCGGGGAGCTGTTTTTT.

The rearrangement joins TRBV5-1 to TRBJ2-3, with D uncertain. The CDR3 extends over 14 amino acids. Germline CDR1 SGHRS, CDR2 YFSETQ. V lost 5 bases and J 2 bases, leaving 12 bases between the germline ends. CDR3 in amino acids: CASRPGRYTDTQYF. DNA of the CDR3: TGCGCCAGCAGACCCGGACGGTACACAGATACGCAGTATTTT.

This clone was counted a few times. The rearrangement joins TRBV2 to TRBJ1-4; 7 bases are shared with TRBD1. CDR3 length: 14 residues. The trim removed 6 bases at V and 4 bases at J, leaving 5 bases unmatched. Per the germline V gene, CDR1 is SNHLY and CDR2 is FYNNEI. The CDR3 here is CASRDTGDNEKLFF. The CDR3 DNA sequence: TGTGCCAGCAGGGATACAGGGGATAATGAAAAACTGTTTTTT.